This T cell receptor beta chain originates from a study of shared clonotypes between healthy human individuals. TCRdb's table, derived via immunoSEQ multiplex PCR, lists solely in-frame clones and lacks some. The sample has about 2 million clones; about 95% are singletons. It was CD45RO-negative cells, positively selected for CCR7, that made up naive CD8 cells, with terminally differentiated effector memory CD45RA+ cells excluded. This CDR3 region has 16 residues. V trimming: 4 bases; J trimming: 0 bases; junction bases outside the gene matches: 7. The germline V gene encodes CDR1 PRHDT and CDR2 FYEKMQ (reference sequence).

The chain is built from TRBV13 and TRBJ2-3; TRBD2 matches 7 bases. The sample comprised naive CD8+ T cells sorted from blood. This clonotype was obtained from a young man in good health. The CDR3 nucleotides are TGTGCCAGCAGCTCCGTCCTTAGCGGGAGCACAGATACGCAGTATTTT. It encodes CASSSVLSGSTDTQYF. The whole variable domain, filled in from reference TRBV13 and TRBJ2-3, reads AAGVIQSPRHLIKEKRETATLKCYPIPRHDTVYWYQQGPGQDPQFLISFYEKMQSDKGSIPDRFSAQQFSDYHSELNMSSLELGDSALYFCASSSVLSGSTDTQYFGPGTRLTVL.